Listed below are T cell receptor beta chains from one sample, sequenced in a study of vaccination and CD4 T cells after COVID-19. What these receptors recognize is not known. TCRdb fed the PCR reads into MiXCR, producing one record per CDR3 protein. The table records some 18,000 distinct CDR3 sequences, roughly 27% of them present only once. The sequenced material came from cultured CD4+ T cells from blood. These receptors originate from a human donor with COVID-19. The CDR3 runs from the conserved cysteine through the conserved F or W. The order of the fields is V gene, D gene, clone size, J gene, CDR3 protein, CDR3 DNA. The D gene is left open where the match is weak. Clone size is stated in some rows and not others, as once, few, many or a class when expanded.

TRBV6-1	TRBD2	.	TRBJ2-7	CASRRHRDYYEQYF	TGTGCCAGCAGGCGACACCGGGACTACTACGAGCAGTACTTC
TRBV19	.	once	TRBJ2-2	CASSRRQTNTGELFF	TGTGCCAGTAGTAGGAGACAGACGAACACCGGGGAGCTGTTTTTT
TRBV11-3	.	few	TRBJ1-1	CASSVRKKTTEAFF	TGTGCCAGCAGTGTAAGGAAGAAGACCACTGAAGCTTTCTTT
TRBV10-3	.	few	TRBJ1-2	CAISAGEEYGYTF	TGTGCCATCAGTGCCGGGGAGGAGTATGGCTACACCTTC
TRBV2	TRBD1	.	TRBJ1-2	CASSASQGARGYTF	TGTGCCAGCAGTGCTAGCCAGGGGGCGCGGGGCTACACCTTC
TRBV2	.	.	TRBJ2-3	CADGRTTSTDTQYF	TGTGCCGACGGGCGGACGACTAGCACAGATACGCAGTATTTT
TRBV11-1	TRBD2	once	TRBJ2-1	CASSFSGGISYNEQFF	TGTGCCAGCAGCTTTAGCGGGGGGATCTCCTACAATGAGCAGTTCTTC
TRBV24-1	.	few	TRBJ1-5	CATSIWEKYSNQPQHF	TGTGCCACCAGTATCTGGGAAAAATATAGCAATCAGCCCCAGCATTTT
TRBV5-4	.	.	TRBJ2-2	CASSLGVQTGELFF	TGTGCCAGCAGCTTGGGGGTGCAGACCGGGGAGCTGTTTTTT
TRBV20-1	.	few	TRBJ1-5	CSARSSRGRNQPQHF	TGCAGTGCTAGGTCTTCCAGGGGTCGCAATCAGCCCCAGCATTTT
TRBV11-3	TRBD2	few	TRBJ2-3	CASPLPLAGGPVTDTQYF	TGTGCCAGCCCACTCCCACTGGCGGGGGGGCCGGTCACAGATACGCAGTATTTT
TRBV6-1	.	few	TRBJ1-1	CASRPESFNTEAFF	TGTGCCAGCAGACCCGAGTCATTCAACACTGAAGCTTTCTTT
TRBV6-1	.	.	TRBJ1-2	CASSDRFTASYGYTF	TGTGCCAGCAGTGATCGATTTACAGCTTCTTATGGCTACACCTTC
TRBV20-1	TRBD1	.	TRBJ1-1	CSATSQGHMNTEAFF	TGCAGTGCTACTTCACAGGGGCACATGAACACTGAAGCTTTCTTT
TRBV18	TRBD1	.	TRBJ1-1	CASSPSTGQGISEAFF	TGTGCCAGCTCACCCAGCACGGGACAGGGGATATCTGAAGCTTTCTTT
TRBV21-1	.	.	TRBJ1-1	CASSNNPEQMNTEAFF	TGTGCCAGCAGCAATAACCCGGAACAGATGAACACTGAAGCTTTCTTT
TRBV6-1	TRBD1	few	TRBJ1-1	CASRGRQGAINTEAFF	TGTGCCAGCAGGGGCCGACAGGGGGCGATAAACACTGAAGCTTTCTTT
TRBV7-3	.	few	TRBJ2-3	CASSPPPGPGADTQYF	TGTGCCAGCAGCCCACCCCCGGGGCCTGGAGCAGATACGCAGTATTTT
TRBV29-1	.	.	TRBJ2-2	CSVSGVKGGELFF	TGCAGCGTGTCGGGGGTGAAGGGCGGGGAGCTGTTTTTT
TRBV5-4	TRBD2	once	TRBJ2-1	CASRPRGGGASYNEQFF	TGTGCCAGCAGACCTAGGGGCGGGGGGGCCTCCTACAATGAGCAGTTCTTC
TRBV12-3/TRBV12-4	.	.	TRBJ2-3	CASSLSGISTDTQYF	TGTGCCAGCAGTTTATCTGGAATTAGCACAGATACGCAGTATTTT
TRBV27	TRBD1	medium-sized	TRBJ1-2	CASSTGGMGYTF	TGTGCCAGCAGTACAGGGGGAATGGGCTACACCTTC
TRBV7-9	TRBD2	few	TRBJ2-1	CASSLGTTHF	TGTGCCAGCAGCTTGGGGACTACACACTTC
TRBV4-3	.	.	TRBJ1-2	CASSQVGGGLGGYTF	TGCGCCAGCAGCCAAGTTGGTGGGGGGTTGGGTGGCTACACCTTC
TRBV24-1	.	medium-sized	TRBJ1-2	CATSDSLQVVSYTF	TGTGCCACCAGTGATTCCCTGCAGGTGGTGAGCTACACCTTC
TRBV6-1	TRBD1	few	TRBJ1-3	CASRPGQGGNTIYF	TGTGCCAGCAGGCCGGGACAGGGTGGAAACACCATATATTTT
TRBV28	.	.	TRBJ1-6	CASSGRTNSPLHF	TGTGCCAGCAGTGGACGGACAAATTCACCCCTCCACTTT
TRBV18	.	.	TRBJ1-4	CASSDPGHVNEKLFF	TGTGCCAGCTCAGACCCGGGACACGTTAATGAAAAACTGTTTTTT
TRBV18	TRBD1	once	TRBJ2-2	CASSPTGTNTGELFF	TGTGCCAGCTCCCCGACAGGGACGAACACCGGGGAGCTGTTTTTT
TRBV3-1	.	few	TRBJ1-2	CASSPGGGHYGYTF	TGTGCCAGCAGCCCTGGGGGAGGGCACTATGGCTACACCTTC
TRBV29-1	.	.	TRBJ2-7	CSVEDRGGHEQYF	TGCAGCGTTGAAGACAGGGGAGGCCACGAGCAGTACTTC
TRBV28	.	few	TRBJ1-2	CASSFLRTANYGYTF	TGTGCCAGCAGTTTTCTCAGGACAGCTAACTATGGCTACACCTTC
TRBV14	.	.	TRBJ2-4	CASSPGYIQYF	TGTGCCAGCAGCCCGGGATACATTCAGTACTTC
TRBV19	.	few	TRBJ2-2	CASSIPQGLNTGELFF	TGTGCCAGTAGTATCCCTCAGGGATTGAACACCGGGGAGCTGTTTTTT